The sequence of this TCR beta chain was determined in a study of shared clonotypes between healthy human individuals. Overall study results and limits: Rarefaction curves obtained for sorted subsets showed sequencing incomplete despite large depth. In a few donors, around 5% of naive CD4 clonotypes appeared in common. The study found lower generation probabilities in non-shared clonotypes than in those shared by all four donors. There were few donors, and this limited the genetic and exposure-history diversity represented.

TCRdb's table, derived via immunoSEQ multiplex PCR, lists solely in-frame clones and lacks some. The sample consists of approximately 2.1 million clones, approximately 93% of them appearing once. Details on this clone: What it recognizes is unknown.

This TCR was sampled from a man aged 18 to 30 in good health. Some clones in this sample may be carry-over from other donors' samples. Sequencing input: naive CD4+ T cells from PBMCs. Sample subset: CD45RA+ positively selected.

CDR3: CASNPDRLAGELFF. The CDR3 nucleotides are TGCGCCAGCAACCCGGACAGGCTTGCCGGGGAGCTGTTTTTT. The chain recombines TRBV5-1 with TRBJ2-2; the match to TRBD1 covers 7 bases. The CDR3 spans 14 residues. The germline CDR1 and CDR2 sequences are SGHRS and YFSETQ. The ends lost 6 bases at V and 6 bases at J; junction bases unmatched: 8.